What follows is one TCR beta chain and its context. There is no known antigen for this receptor. Qualities for individual bases were not recorded, and no much larger clone is one base off. Using the deep immunoSEQ assay, TCR CDR3 regions were amplified from genomic DNA by multiplex PCR. Genomic DNA extracted from each cell subset was distributed evenly over all wells of several immunoSEQ 96-well plates, and each plate served as one replicate. Each replicate PCR for sorted subsets received roughly 200 ng genomic DNA, equal to about 30,000 T cell genomes. Purified libraries were measured with a Qubit 3.0 fluorometer, size-checked on a Bioanalyzer 2100, and measured again with the KAPA Library Quantification kit. A separate single-read 150-cycle Illumina NextSeq 550 flow cell was used to sequence each immunoSEQ 96-well plate. As for the authors' bioinformatics: Because the immunoSEQ output included only junctional sequences and no quality scores, the filtering could not be the same as the filtering used for full-length reads. To assign V/J genes and CDR3, sequences were annotated against IMGT germline references using PyIR, a Python wrapper for IgBLAST v1.9. Reads were removed for weak V/J assignments (E-value above 1e-6), missing CDR3, stop codons, out-of-frame junctions, or ambiguous translated residues. V3J clonotypes were defined by identical inferred V gene, J gene, and CDR3 amino acid sequence. The percentage overlap between two repertoires was calculated by dividing the number of shared unique clonotypes by the size of the smaller repertoire. RTK rarefaction, the Chao1 estimator, and Recon v2.1 estimates of unobserved clonotypes were used to assess repertoire richness. For all TCRbeta clonotypes obtained by the gDNA method from a few donors, generation probabilities were computed with OLGA. Here the immuneACCESS table is served through TCRdb, limited to in-frame sequences with V and J called. Missing clones are a known gap in these copies; in checked studies unresolved V genes cover under half, and the rest lacks a known reason. The V and J calls and clone size come from that table; D and trimming were worked out from the DNA. Across this sample there are some 2 million clones, with around 96% seen only once. The ten largest make up roughly 1.1% of the sample.

The junction shows trimming of 0 bases on V and 4 bases on J, and the gene matches do not reach 0 bases of it. As encoded in the germline V gene, CDR1 is SGDLS while CDR2 is YYNGEE. The CDR3 goes from the cysteine to the phenylalanine over 14 residues. The only DNA kept is the CDR3, 42 bases in frame from the first base. This entry belongs to a study of shared clonotypes between healthy human individuals (dated by TCRdb to 2020 to 2022). With respect to the entire study: The cohort included a few men and a couple of women between 18 and 49 years of age. To estimate repertoire size and how much clonotypes are shared between individuals, the study performed deep sequencing of blood TCR repertoires from about five healthy adults. Different laboratories and diverse techniques were used to prepare libraries and sequence TCR repertoires, to increase sequencing depth and limit assay-specific biases. Each donor's leukapheresis produced roughly between roughly 0.85 and 9.5 billion PBMCs. For each donor, CD4 naive and CD4 memory were each given three plates, CD8 naive was given two plates, and CD8 memory was given one plate. What the research found in general, with its limitations: Rarefaction of sorted-subset datasets indicated incomplete sequencing despite the large sequencing depth. Pairwise subsampling indicated that sequencing depth was expected to affect the degree of clonotype sharing among donors. Compared with non-shared clonotypes, clonotypes shared by all four sorted-subset donors had higher generation probabilities. When a few donors were compared, the shared fraction of clonotypes was roughly 4.8% for naive CD4, around 3.6% for naive CD8, more than 2% for memory CD4, and less than 0.45% for memory CD8. The small number of donors limited the genetic and exposure-history diversity represented. Naive subsets generally had larger estimated clonotype richness than memory subsets. Sampling was limited to blood, and TCR repertoires in tissue likely differ from TCR repertoires in blood.

CD8 naive samples were obtained by positive selection for CCR7 among CD45RO-negative cells, yielding a CD45RA+CCR7+ population from which TemRA cells were excluded. Donors were healthy HIV-negative adults with no recently reported acute infections or vaccinations. All donors were Caucasian adults living in Nashville, Tennessee, USA. After blood collection by leukapheresis, PBMCs were isolated using Ficoll-Histopaque density gradient centrifugation and then cryopreserved in the vapor phase of liquid nitrogen. Analytical flow cytometry was used to check the purity and quantity of every magnetically sorted T cell population. Each sorted fraction had its genomic DNA isolated and then quantified by UV absorbance on a Nanodrop 2000c.

The receptor was derived from a young man in good health. The sample was naive CD8+ T cells sorted from blood. In light of the paper, this sample's cell subset or site label describes: CD45RA+CCR7+. The rearranged chain carries TRBV9 and TRBJ2-1; 8 central nucleotides agree with TRBD2. In nucleotide form, the sequence is TGTGCCAGCAGCGTAGTAGCGGGGTACAATGAGCAGTTCTTC. This codes for CASSVVAGYNEQFF.